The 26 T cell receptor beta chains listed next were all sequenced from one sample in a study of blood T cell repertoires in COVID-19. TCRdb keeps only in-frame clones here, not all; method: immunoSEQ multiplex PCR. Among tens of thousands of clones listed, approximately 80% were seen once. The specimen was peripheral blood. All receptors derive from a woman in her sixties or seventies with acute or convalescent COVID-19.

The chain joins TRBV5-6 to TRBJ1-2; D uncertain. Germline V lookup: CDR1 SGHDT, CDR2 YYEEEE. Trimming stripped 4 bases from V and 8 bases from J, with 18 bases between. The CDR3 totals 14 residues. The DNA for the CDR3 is TGTGCCAGCAGCGGGTCCGGCCTGACGGGGGGCTACACCTTC. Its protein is CASSGSGLTGGYTF.

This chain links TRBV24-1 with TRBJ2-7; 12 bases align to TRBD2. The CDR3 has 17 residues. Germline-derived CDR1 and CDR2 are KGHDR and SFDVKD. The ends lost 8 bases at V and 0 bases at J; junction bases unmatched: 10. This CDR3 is CATIPGLAGLISYEQYF. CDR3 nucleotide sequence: TGTGCCACCATTCCGGGACTAGCGGGCCTGATCTCCTACGAGCAGTACTTC.

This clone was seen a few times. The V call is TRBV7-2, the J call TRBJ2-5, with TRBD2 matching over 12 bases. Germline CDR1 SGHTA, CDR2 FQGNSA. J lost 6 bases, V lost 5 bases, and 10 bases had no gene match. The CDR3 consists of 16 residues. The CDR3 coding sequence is TGTGCCAGCAGCATAAGAGCTAGCGGGGGGGCGAAGACCCAGTACTTC. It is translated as CASSIRASGGAKTQYF.

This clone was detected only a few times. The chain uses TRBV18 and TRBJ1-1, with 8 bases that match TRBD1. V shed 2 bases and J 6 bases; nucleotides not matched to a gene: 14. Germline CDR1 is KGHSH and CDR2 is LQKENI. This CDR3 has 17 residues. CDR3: CASSPEVLYRGKAEAFF. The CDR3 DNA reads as TGTGCCAGCTCACCAGAGGTCCTTTACAGGGGGAAAGCTGAAGCTTTCTTT.

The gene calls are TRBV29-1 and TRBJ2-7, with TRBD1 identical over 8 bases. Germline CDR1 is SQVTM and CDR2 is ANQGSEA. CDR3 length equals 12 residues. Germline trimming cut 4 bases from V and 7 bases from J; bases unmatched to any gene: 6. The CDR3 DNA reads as TGCAGCGTTGTGGACAGGGCCGAGGAGCAGTACTTC. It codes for CSVVDRAEEQYF.

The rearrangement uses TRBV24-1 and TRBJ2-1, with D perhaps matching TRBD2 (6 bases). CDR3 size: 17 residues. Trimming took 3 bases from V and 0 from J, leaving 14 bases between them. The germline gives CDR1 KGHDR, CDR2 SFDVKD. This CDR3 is CATSDASATASYNEQFF. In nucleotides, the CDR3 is TGTGCCACCAGTGATGCTAGCGCCACAGCCTCCTACAATGAGCAGTTCTTC.

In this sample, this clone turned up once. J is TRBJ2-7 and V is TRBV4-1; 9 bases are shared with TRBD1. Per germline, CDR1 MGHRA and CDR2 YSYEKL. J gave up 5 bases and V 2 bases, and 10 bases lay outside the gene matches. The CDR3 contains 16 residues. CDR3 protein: CASSQFTGGVVNEQYF. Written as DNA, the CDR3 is TGCGCCAGCAGCCAATTCACAGGGGGCGTCGTTAACGAGCAGTACTTC.

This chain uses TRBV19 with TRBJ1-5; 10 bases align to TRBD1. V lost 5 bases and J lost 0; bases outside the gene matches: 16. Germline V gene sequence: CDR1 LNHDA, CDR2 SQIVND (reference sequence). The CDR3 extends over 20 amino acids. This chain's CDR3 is CASSVRDRGRINYSNQPQHF. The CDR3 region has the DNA TGTGCCAGTAGTGTCCGGGACAGGGGCCGGATTAATTATAGCAATCAGCCCCAGCATTTT.

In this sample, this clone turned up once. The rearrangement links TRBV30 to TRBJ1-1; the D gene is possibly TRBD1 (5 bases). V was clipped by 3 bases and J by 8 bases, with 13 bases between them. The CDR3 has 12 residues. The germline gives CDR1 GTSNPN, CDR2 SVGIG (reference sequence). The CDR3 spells CAWSATGSEAFF. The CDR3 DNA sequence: TGTGCCTGGAGCGCCACAGGTTCGGAAGCTTTCTTT. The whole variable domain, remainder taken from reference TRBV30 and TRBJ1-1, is SQTIHQWPATLVQPVGSPLSLECTVEGTSNPNLYWYRQAAGRGLQLLFYSVGIGQISSEVPQNLSASRPQDRQFILSSKKLLLSDSGFYLCAWSATGSEAFFGQGTRLTVV.

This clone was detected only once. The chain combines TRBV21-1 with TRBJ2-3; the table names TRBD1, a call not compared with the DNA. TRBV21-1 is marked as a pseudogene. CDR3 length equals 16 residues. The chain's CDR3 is CASSLRIDRSTDTQYF. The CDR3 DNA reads TGTGCCAGCAGCCTCCGAATCGACAGGAGCACAGATACGCAGTATTTT.

DNA of the CDR3: TGTGCCAGCTCACCAGGACAGGGCGGTTTCCAGCCCCAGCATTTT. Amino acids: CASSPGQGGFQPQHF. The gene calls are TRBV18 and TRBJ1-5; TRBD1 aligns across 8 bases. Losses at the gene ends were 2 bases for V and 7 bases for J; bases not matched to a gene: 7. The CDR3 sequence is 15 residues long. The V gene's germline CDR1 is KGHSH and CDR2 LQKENI.

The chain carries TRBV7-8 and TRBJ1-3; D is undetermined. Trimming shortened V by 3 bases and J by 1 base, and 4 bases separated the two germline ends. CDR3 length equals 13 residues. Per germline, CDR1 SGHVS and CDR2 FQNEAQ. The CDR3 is CASSFLSGNTIYF. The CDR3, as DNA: TGTGCCAGCAGCTTCCTTTCTGGAAACACCATATATTTT. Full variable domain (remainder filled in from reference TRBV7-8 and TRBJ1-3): GAGVSQSPRYKVAKRGQDVALRCDPISGHVSLFWYQQALGQGPEFLTYFQNEAQLDKSGLPSDRFFAERPEGSVSTLKIQRTQQEDSAVYLCASSFLSGNTIYFGEGSWLTVV.

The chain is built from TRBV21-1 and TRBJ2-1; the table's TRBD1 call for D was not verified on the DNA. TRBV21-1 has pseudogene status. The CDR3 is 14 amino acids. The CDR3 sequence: CASAPFQGGNEQFF. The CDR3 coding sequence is TGTGCCAGCGCTCCCTTTCAAGGGGGCAATGAGCAGTTCTTC.

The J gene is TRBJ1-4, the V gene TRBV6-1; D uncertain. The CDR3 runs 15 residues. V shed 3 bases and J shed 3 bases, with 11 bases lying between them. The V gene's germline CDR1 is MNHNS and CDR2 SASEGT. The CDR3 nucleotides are TGTGCCAGCAGTGATAGAGACTACCCTAATGAAAAACTGTTTTTT. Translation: CASSDRDYPNEKLFF.

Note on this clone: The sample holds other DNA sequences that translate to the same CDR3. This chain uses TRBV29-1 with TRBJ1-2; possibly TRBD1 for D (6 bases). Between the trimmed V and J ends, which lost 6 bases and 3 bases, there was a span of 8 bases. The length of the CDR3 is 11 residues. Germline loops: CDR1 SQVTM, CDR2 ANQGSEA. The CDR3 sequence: CSVDRDYGYTF. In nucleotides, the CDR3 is TGCAGCGTGGACAGAGACTATGGCTACACCTTC.

The CDR3 reads CASSLAAGAGEKLFF. In nucleotides, the CDR3 is TGTGCCAGCAGCTTAGCCGCAGGGGCGGGTGAAAAACTGTTTTTT. The chain carries TRBV7-8 and TRBJ1-4; the D gene is possibly TRBD1 (6 bases). In germline, CDR1 is SGHVS, CDR2 FQNEAQ. The CDR3 length is 15 residues. V dropped 0 bases and J dropped 7 bases, with 12 bases sitting between them.

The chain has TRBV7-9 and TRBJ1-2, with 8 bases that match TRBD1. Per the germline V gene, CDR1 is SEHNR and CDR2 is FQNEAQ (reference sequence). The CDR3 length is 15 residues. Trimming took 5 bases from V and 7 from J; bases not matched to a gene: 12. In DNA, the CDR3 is TGTGCCAGCAGCCCGAGACAGGGGCCTGCTCGTGGCTACACCTTC. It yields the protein CASSPRQGPARGYTF.

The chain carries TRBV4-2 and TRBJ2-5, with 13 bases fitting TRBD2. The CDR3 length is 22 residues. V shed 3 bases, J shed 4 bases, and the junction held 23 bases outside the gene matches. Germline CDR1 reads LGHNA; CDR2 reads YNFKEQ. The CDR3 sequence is CASSHALGGTSGIPRSGETQYF. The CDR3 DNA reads TGTGCCAGCAGCCATGCCTTGGGGGGGACTAGCGGGATCCCAAGATCGGGAGAGACCCAGTACTTC.

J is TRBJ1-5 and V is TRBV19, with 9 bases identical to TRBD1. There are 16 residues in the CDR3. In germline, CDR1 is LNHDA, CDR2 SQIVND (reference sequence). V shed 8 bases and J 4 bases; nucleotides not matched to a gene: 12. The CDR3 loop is CASSRQGQGRNQPQHF. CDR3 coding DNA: TGTGCCAGTTCCCGACAGGGACAGGGACGAAATCAGCCCCAGCATTTT.

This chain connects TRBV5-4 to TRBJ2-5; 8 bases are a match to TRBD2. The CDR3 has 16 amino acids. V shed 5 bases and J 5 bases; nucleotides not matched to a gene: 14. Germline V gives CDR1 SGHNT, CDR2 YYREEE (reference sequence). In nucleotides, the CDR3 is TGTGCCAGCAGGGCTATGGGGACTAGGTTTGGGGAGACCCAGTACTTC. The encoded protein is CASRAMGTRFGETQYF.

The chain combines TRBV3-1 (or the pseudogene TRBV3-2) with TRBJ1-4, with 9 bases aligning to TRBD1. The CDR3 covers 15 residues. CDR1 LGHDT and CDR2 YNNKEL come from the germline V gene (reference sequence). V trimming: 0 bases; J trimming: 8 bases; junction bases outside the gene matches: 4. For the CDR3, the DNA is TGTGCCAGCAGCCAAGAAACAGGGGGCAGCGAAAAACTGTTTTTT. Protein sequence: CASSQETGGSEKLFF.

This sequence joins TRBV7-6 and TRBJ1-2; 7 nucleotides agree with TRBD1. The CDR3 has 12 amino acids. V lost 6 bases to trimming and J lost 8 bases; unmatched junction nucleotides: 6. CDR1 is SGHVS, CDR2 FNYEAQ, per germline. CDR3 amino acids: CASSRQGFGYTF. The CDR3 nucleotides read TGTGCCAGCAGTAGACAGGGCTTCGGCTACACCTTC. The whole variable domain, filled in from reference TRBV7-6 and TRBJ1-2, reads GAGVSQSPRYKVTKRGQDVALRCDPISGHVSLYWYRQALGQGPEFLTYFNYEAQQDKSGLPNDRFSAERPEGSISTLTIQRTEQRDSAMYRCASSRQGFGYTFGSGTRLTVV.

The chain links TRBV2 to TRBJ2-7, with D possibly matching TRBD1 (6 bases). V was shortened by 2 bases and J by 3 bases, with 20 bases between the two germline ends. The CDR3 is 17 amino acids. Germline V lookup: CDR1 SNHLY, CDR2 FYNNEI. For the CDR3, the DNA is TGTGCCAGCAGTGAACCGACGTCCCGCAGGGGTGGCTACGAGCAGTACTTC. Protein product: CASSEPTSRRGGYEQYF.

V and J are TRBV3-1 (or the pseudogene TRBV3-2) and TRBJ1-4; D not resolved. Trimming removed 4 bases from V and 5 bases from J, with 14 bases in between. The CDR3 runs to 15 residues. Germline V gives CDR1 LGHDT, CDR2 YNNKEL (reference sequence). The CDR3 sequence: CASSPQDLPNEKLFF. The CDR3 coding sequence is TGTGCCAGCAGCCCCCAGGATTTACCGAATGAAAAACTGTTTTTT.

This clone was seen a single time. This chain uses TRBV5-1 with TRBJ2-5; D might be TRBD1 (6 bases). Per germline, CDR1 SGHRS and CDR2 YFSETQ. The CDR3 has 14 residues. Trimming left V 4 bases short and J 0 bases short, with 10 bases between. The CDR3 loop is CASSGGGHQETQYF. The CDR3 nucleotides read TGCGCCAGCAGCGGGGGCGGTCACCAAGAGACCCAGTACTTC.

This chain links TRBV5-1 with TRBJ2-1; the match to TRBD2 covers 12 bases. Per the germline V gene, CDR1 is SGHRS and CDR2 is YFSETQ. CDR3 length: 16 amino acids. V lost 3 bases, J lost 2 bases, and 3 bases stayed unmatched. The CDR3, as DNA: TGCGCCAGCAGCTACTCTAGCGGGAGGGCCTACAATGAGCAGTTCTTC. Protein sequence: CASSYSSGRAYNEQFF.